The following is a T cell receptor beta chain sequence with its context. One junction end does not reproduce the germline sequence, and a read error may be involved. The iRepertoire nested amplicon-rescue multiplex PCR amplified TCR alpha and beta CDR3s from RNA. Tissue mRNA or PBMC total RNA, roughly 100-400 ng, went into one-step reverse transcription and amplification. TCRdb passed the multiplex PCR reads through MiXCR, listing each CDR3 protein once. The table has about 380,000 distinct CDR3 sequences, roughly two fifths seen once. The sample originates from a study of glioma-infiltrating T cells. Germline assignment: CDR1 MNHEY and CDR2 SVGAGI. CDR3 size: 15 residues.

The chain joins TRBV6-5 to TRBJ2-7; D possibly corresponds to TRBD1 (6 bases). The sample consisted of glioma tissue, nonneoplastic brain tissue, or PBMCs (not recorded which). The TCR was taken from a human donor with low-grade glioma or glioblastoma, undergoing nonglioma brain surgery, or in good health (not recorded which). CDR3 coding DNA: TGTGCCGGCAGTTACCGGTTAGGGGGATCCTACGAGCAGTACTTC. Its translation: CAGSYRLGGSYEQYF.